Below are 30 T cell receptor beta chains sequenced from a single sample in a study of control samples from healthy donors and cancer patients. Libraries were prepared by immunoSEQ multiplex PCR; TCRdb keeps only in-frame clonotypes and omits some of them. The sample lists around 130,000 clones, about 83% occurring once. The specimen was blood. Source of these receptors: a man aged 25-40 years in good health.

J is TRBJ1-1 and V is TRBV29-1, with TRBD1 as a possible D gene (5 bases). V was trimmed by 1 base and J by 5 bases, leaving 17 bases between them. The length of the CDR3 is 15 residues. Germline CDR1 SQVTM, CDR2 ANQGSEA. CDR3 coding DNA: TGCAGCGTTGAAGTACTTAGACAGAGAGGAACTGAAGCTTTCTTT. Translating gives CSVEVLRQRGTEAFF.

V usage is TRBV18 and J usage is TRBJ1-1; D is perhaps TRBD1 (5 bases). The CDR3 sequence is 16 residues long. V was pared by 0 bases and J by 1 base, with 12 bases between. Germline-derived CDR1 and CDR2 are KGHSH and LQKENI. The CDR3 loop is CASSPPNRGQNTEAFF. CDR3 DNA sequence: TGTGCCAGCTCACCACCCAACCGGGGCCAGAACACTGAAGCTTTCTTT.

J is TRBJ2-7 and V is TRBV19; TRBD1 matches 9 bases. The germline CDR1 and CDR2 sequences are LNHDA and SQIVND (reference sequence). CDR3 size: 15 residues. V dropped 8 bases and J dropped 2; count of bases not matched to a gene: 10. This chain's CDR3 is CASSPGTGLPYEQYF. The CDR3 nucleotides are TGTGCCAGTTCCCCCGGGACAGGGCTTCCCTACGAGCAGTACTTC.

V is TRBV3-1 (or the pseudogene TRBV3-2) and J is TRBJ1-1, with D unresolved. CDR3 length: 14 amino acids. Trimming took 4 bases from V and 1 from J, leaving 10 bases between them. Germline loops: CDR1 LGHDT, CDR2 YNNKEL (reference sequence). The CDR3 DNA reads as TGTGCCAGCAGCCGATATGGGCCGAACACTGAAGCTTTCTTT. This translates into CASSRYGPNTEAFF.

This clone was counted once. This rearrangement joins TRBV27 to TRBJ1-1, with 11 bases aligning to TRBD1. CDR3 length equals 14 residues. From germline, CDR1 is MNHEY and CDR2 SMNVEV (reference sequence). V lost 4 bases to trimming and J lost 10 bases; unmatched junction nucleotides: 8. CDR3 residues: CASSSRTGGTVAFF. CDR3 nucleotide sequence: TGTGCCAGCAGTTCCCGGACAGGGGGCACGGTAGCTTTCTTT.

The chain joins TRBV5-1 to TRBJ2-3, with 14 bases that match TRBD2. The V segment lost 0 bases and the J segment 0 bases; nucleotides outside the gene matches: 3. CDR1 and CDR2 (germline): SGHRS, YFSETQ. CDR3 length: 18 residues. DNA for the CDR3: TGCGCCAGCAGCTTGGGGACTAGCGGGGGGATTAGCACAGATACGCAGTATTTT. It specifies CASSLGTSGGISTDTQYF.

This clone was seen a handful of times. The CDR3 nucleotides are TGTGCCAGCAGTCCAGCTCTTGACTATGGCTACACCTTC. Residues: CASSPALDYGYTF. J is TRBJ1-2 and V is TRBV11-3; no clear D. Germline CDR1 reads SGHNT; CDR2 reads YENEEA. The V and J ends lost 6 bases and 3 bases respectively, with 11 bases between them. The CDR3 is 13 amino acids.

The chain links TRBV20-1 to TRBJ1-3; D call uncertain. Looked up from germline, CDR1 is DFQATT and CDR2 is SNEGSKA (reference sequence). This CDR3 contains 14 residues. Trimming took off 3 bases at V and 0 bases at J, with 9 bases between the two ends. CDR3 region: CSASHGASGNTIYF. The CDR3 bases are TGCAGTGCTAGTCACGGAGCCTCTGGAAACACCATATATTTT.

V and J are TRBV6-5 and TRBJ1-6, with TRBD1 identical over 9 bases. The CDR3 is made up of 14 amino acids. The trim removed 6 bases at V and 8 bases at J, leaving 5 bases unmatched. Germline values: CDR1 MNHEY, CDR2 SVGAGI. Here the CDR3 reads CASRTTGGDSPLHF. The CDR3 nucleotides are TGTGCCAGCAGAACTACAGGGGGCGATTCACCCCTCCACTTT.

In DNA, the CDR3 is TGCAGCGTTCCTCAATGCCTAGCGGAAAACATTCAGTACTTC. Translated: CSVPQCLAENIQYF. The gene calls are TRBV29-1 and TRBJ2-4; 7 nucleotides match TRBD2. V trimming: 5 bases; J trimming: 5 bases; junction bases outside the gene matches: 9. Germline CDR1 SQVTM, CDR2 ANQGSEA. The CDR3 totals 14 residues. The full variable domain, with the rest looked up from reference TRBV29-1 and TRBJ2-4, is SAVISQKPSRDICQRGTSLTIQCQVDSQVTMMFWYRQQPGQSLTLIATANQGSEATYESGFVIDKFPISRPNLTFSTLTVSNMSPEDSSIYLCSVPQCLAENIQYFGAGTRLSVL.

This chain uses TRBV30 with TRBJ2-7, with 9 bases lining up with TRBD2. Per germline, CDR1 GTSNPN and CDR2 SVGIG (reference sequence). The CDR3 is 14 residues long. V trimming: 2 bases; J trimming: 7 bases; junction bases outside the gene matches: 9. In DNA form, the CDR3 reads TGTGCCTGGAGTAGAGGCGGGGGGGCCGGGGAGCAGTACTTC. Encoded protein: CAWSRGGGAGEQYF.

This clone was observed once. The rearrangement links TRBV6-5 to TRBJ2-5; 12 bases agree with TRBD2. The germline CDR1 and CDR2 sequences are MNHEY and SVGAGI. This CDR3 is 16 amino acids long. V dropped 2 bases and J dropped 2; count of bases not matched to a gene: 3. The CDR3 here is CASSYGLAGGQETQYF. In nucleotides, the CDR3 is TGTGCCAGCAGTTACGGCCTAGCGGGGGGGCAAGAGACCCAGTACTTC.

The CDR3 here is CASSLADSADTEAFF. The DNA for the CDR3 is TGTGCCAGCAGCTTAGCGGACAGTGCGGACACTGAAGCTTTCTTT. V gene TRBV7-8 combines with J gene TRBJ1-1, with D possibly being TRBD1 (6 bases). Germline CDR1 and CDR2: SGHVS and FQNEAQ. With 0 bases removed from V and 3 bases from J, the gap between germline ends came to 11 bases. The CDR3 is 15 residues long.

This clone has just one count. The chain uses TRBV27 and TRBJ2-5, with 10 positions matching TRBD1. The trim removed 6 bases at V and 1 base at J, leaving 5 bases unmatched. CDR3 length: 15 residues. The germline V gene encodes CDR1 MNHEY and CDR2 SMNVEV (reference sequence). Here the CDR3 DNA reads TGTGCCAGCAGCCCCGGGACAGGGGTCCAAGAGACCCAGTACTTC. Its translation: CASSPGTGVQETQYF.

The rearrangement links TRBV5-1 to TRBJ1-1; D is possibly TRBD1 (6 bases). V was shortened by 1 base and J by 1 base, with 8 bases between the two germline ends. Germline V gene sequence: CDR1 SGHRS, CDR2 YFSETQ. This CDR3 is built from 14 residues. The CDR3 here is CASSLLRGNTEAFF. The CDR3 DNA follows: TGCGCCAGCAGCTTGCTCAGGGGGAACACTGAAGCTTTCTTT.

The chain uses TRBV4-1 and TRBJ2-1, with a tentative D call TRBD1 (6 bases). V was trimmed by 1 base and J by 8 bases, leaving 12 bases between them. The CDR3 consists of 14 residues. Germline lookup yields CDR1 MGHRA and CDR2 YSYEKL. The CDR3 loop reads CASSQAGQRDEQFF. The CDR3 DNA is TGCGCCAGCAGCCAAGCCGGACAGCGCGATGAGCAGTTCTTC.

This sequence joins TRBV11-3 and TRBJ2-7; 8 bases are shared with TRBD2. Germline loops: CDR1 SGHNT, CDR2 YENEEA. V lost 5 bases, J lost 4 bases, and 7 bases stayed unmatched. The CDR3 covers 14 residues. CDR3 nucleotides: TGTGCCAGCAGCCCTGGGACTAGTGGGTACGAGCAGTACTTC. Translation: CASSPGTSGYEQYF.

CDR3 nucleotides: TGCGCCAGCAGCCTCGGGTCTACGGAGACCCAGTACTTC. Encoded protein: CASSLGSTETQYF. The chain links TRBV5-1 to TRBJ2-5; D not certain. Germline CDR1 reads SGHRS; CDR2 reads YFSETQ. The CDR3 sequence is 13 residues long. V gave up 4 bases and J gave up 5 bases, with 12 bases separating them.

The chain uses TRBV11-2 and TRBJ1-2; perhaps TRBD1 as D (6 bases). Germline assignment: CDR1 SGHAT and CDR2 FQNNGV. V lost 6 bases to trimming and J lost 4 bases, with 9 bases between them. This CDR3 spans 12 amino acids. This CDR3 reads CASSNRAYGYTF. The CDR3 DNA sequence: TGTGCCAGCAGTAACAGGGCCTATGGCTACACCTTC. The variable domain in full, with the rest retrieved from reference TRBV11-2 and TRBJ1-2, is EAGVAQSPRYKIIEKRQSVAFWCNPISGHATLYWYQQILGQGPKLLIQFQNNGVVDDSQLPKDRFSAERLKGVDSTLKIQPAKLEDSAVYLCASSNRAYGYTFGSGTRLTVV.

This clone has just one count. The chain joins TRBV25-1 to TRBJ1-1, with a tentative D call TRBD1 (5 bases). This CDR3 has 10 residues. Germline values: CDR1 MGHDK, CDR2 SYGVNS. V lost 6 bases and J lost 10, with 9 bases in between. The CDR3 here is CASRGQGAFF. The CDR3, as DNA: TGTGCCAGCAGGGGGCAAGGAGCTTTCTTT.

The chain joins TRBV5-6 to TRBJ1-1; D ambiguous. This CDR3 is 14 amino acids long. V was trimmed by 2 bases and J by 1 base, leaving 9 bases between them. CDR1 and CDR2 (germline): SGHDT, YYEEEE. For the CDR3, the DNA is TGTGCCAGCAGCTTCGGGTCCGCGAACACTGAAGCTTTCTTT. Protein product: CASSFGSANTEAFF.

This clone was detected only a few times. This rearrangement joins TRBV7-6 to TRBJ2-5, with 8 bases identical to TRBD2. This CDR3 has 16 amino acids. V shed 4 bases and J 1 base; nucleotides not matched to a gene: 8. Germline CDR1 is SGHVS and CDR2 is FNYEAQ. CDR3 sequence reads: CASSSRGVYFQETQYF. The CDR3 DNA reads TGTGCCAGCAGCTCGCGGGGGGTTTACTTCCAAGAGACCCAGTACTTC.

The chain joins TRBV6-1 to TRBJ2-7; TRBD2 matches at 7 bases. Trimming removed 2 bases from V and 3 bases from J; junction bases left unmatched: 4. This CDR3 comprises 14 residues. CDR1 is MNHNS, CDR2 SASEGT, per germline. The CDR3 DNA sequence: TGTGCCAGCAGTGAAACAACGGGGGGCTACGAGCAGTACGTC. Protein product: CASSETTGGYEQYV.

The chain is built from TRBV30 and TRBJ2-7; 11 nucleotides line up with TRBD2. The J segment lost 3 bases and the V segment lost 7 bases, leaving 14 bases of the junction unmatched. In germline, CDR1 is GTSNPN, CDR2 SVGIG (reference sequence). This CDR3 is built from 16 residues. The CDR3 spells CAFSGGANINFYEQYF. CDR3 nucleotides: TGTGCCTTTAGCGGGGGGGCAAATATAAACTTCTACGAGCAGTACTTC.

The rearrangement links TRBV2 to TRBJ1-3; 8 bases line up with TRBD1. Germline CDR1 and CDR2: SNHLY and FYNNEI. The ends lost 2 bases at V and 0 bases at J; junction bases unmatched: 9. CDR3 length equals 18 residues. CDR3 nucleotides: TGTGCCAGCAGTGAAATGGTCCAGGGGGCTCGCTCTGGAAACACCATATATTTT. This sequence encodes CASSEMVQGARSGNTIYF.

This chain uses TRBV11-2 with TRBJ1-2; D is perhaps TRBD1 (5 bases). CDR1 and CDR2 (germline): SGHAT, FQNNGV. The V and J ends lost 2 bases and 6 bases respectively, with 10 bases between them. The CDR3 loop spans 13 amino acids. The CDR3 spells CASSLTGRDGYTF. The CDR3 DNA is TGTGCCAGCAGCTTAACAGGACGGGATGGCTACACCTTC.

This clone was recorded only once. The V gene is TRBV19, the J gene TRBJ2-1; D is ambiguous. In germline, CDR1 is LNHDA, CDR2 SQIVND (reference sequence). CDR3 length: 11 amino acids. V lost 5 bases and J lost 4, with 3 bases in between. The CDR3 nucleotides read TGTGCCAGTAGTCAATACAATGAGCAGTTCTTC. Translated: CASSQYNEQFF.

The chain uses TRBV18 and TRBJ2-1; 14 positions agree with TRBD2. CDR1 KGHSH and CDR2 LQKENI come from the germline V gene. The length of the CDR3 is 18 residues. J was trimmed by 6 bases and V by 1 base; bases with no gene match: 8. As DNA, the CDR3 is TGTGCCAGCTCACCACAACCCTCGGGACTAGCGGGGGCCAATGAGCAGTTCTTC. It encodes CASSPQPSGLAGANEQFF.

This rearrangement joins TRBV6-5 to TRBJ1-6; D uncertain. V was trimmed by 8 bases and J by 0 bases, leaving 11 bases between them. CDR3 size: 15 residues. CDR1 and CDR2 from the germline V gene are MNHEY and SVGAGI. CDR3 residues: CASARGSSYNSPLHF. The CDR3 bases are TGTGCCAGCGCGAGAGGGAGCTCCTATAATTCACCCCTCCACTTT.

The chain carries TRBV4-1 and TRBJ1-4; 8 positions match TRBD1. The junction had 11 bases not matched to a gene; V was cut back by 1 base and J by 7 bases. Germline CDR1 and CDR2: MGHRA and YSYEKL. There are 17 residues in the CDR3. CDR3 DNA sequence: TGCGCCAGCAGCCAAGCGTCGCGGGCAGGGGGCGGTGAAAAACTGTTTTTT. Translating it yields CASSQASRAGGGEKLFF.